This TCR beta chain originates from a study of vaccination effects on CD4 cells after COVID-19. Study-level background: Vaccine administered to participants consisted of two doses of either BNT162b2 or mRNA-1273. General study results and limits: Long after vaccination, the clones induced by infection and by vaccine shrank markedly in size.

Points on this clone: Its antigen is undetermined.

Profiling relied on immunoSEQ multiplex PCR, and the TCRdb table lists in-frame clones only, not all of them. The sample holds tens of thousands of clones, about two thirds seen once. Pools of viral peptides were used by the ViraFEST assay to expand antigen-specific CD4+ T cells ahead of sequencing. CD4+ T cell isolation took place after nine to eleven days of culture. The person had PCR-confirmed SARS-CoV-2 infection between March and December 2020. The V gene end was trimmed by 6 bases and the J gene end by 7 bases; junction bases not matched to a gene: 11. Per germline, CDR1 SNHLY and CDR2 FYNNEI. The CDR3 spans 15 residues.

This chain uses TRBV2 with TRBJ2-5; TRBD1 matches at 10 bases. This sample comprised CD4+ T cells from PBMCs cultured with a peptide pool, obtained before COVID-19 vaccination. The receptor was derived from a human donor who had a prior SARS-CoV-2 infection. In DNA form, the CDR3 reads TGTGCCAGCAGAAAGGCGGGACAGGGGTACGGGACCCAGTACTTC. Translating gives CASRKAGQGYGTQYF.